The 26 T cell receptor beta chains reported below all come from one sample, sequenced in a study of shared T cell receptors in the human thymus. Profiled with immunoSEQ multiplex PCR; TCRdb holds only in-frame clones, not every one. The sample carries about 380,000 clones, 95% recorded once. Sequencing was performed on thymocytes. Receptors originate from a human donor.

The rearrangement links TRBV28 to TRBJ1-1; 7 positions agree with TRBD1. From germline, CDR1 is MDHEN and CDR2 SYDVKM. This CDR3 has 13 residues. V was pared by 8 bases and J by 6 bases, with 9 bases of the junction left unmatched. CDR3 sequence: CASRGGTDPEAFF. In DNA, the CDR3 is TGTGCCAGCCGGGGGGGGACAGACCCTGAAGCTTTCTTT.

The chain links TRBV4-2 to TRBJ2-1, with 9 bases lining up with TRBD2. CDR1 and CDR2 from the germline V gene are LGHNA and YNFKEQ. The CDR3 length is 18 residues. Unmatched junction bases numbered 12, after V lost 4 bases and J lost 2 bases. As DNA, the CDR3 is TGTGCCAGCAGCCTCCGGTACCATAGCGGGAGTCCCTACAATGAGCAGTTCTTC. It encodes CASSLRYHSGSPYNEQFF.

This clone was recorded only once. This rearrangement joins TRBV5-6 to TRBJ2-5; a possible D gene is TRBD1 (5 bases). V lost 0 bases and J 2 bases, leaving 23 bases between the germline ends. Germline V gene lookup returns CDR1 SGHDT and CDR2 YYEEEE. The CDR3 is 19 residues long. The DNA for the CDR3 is TGTGCCAGCAGCTTGGGTGTAAAGGTATTTGGGGCCCCACAAGAGACCCAGTACTTC. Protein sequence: CASSLGVKVFGAPQETQYF.

CDR3 in DNA: TGTGCCAGCAGCTTAGGACAGGGGGCTGTCGTTGGCGGGAAGAGCTCCTACAATGAGCAGTTCTTC. It is translated as CASSLGQGAVVGGKSSYNEQFF. The gene calls are TRBV7-3 and TRBJ2-1; 11 bases line up with TRBD1. CDR3 size: 22 residues. V dropped 2 bases and J dropped 0; count of bases not matched to a gene: 18. Per the germline V gene, CDR1 is SGHTA and CDR2 is FQGTGA.

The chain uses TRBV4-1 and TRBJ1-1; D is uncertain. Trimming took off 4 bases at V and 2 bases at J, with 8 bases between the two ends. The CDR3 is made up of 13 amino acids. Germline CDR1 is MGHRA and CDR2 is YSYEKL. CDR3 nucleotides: TGCGCCAGCAGCCCCACCACAAACACTGAAGCTTTCTTT. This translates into CASSPTTNTEAFF.

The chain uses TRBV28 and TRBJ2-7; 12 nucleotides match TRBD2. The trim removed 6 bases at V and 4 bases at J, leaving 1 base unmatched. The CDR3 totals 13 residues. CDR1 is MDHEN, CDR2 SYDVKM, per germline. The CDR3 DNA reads TGTGCCAGCAGCCTAGCGGGAGGGTACGAGCAGTACTTC. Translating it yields CASSLAGGYEQYF.

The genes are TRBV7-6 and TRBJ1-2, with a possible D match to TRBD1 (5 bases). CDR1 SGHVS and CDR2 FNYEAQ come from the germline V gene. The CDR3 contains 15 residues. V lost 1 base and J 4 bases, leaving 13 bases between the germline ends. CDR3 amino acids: CASSLGVQGTYGYTF. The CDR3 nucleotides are TGTGCCAGCAGCTTAGGTGTACAAGGGACCTATGGCTACACCTTC.

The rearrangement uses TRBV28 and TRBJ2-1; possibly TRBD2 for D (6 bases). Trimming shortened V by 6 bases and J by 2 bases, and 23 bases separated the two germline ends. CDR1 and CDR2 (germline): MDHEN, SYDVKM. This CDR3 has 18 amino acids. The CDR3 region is CASSLRWVREFTYNEQFF. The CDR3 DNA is TGTGCCAGCAGCCTAAGGTGGGTGCGGGAATTTACCTACAATGAGCAGTTCTTC.

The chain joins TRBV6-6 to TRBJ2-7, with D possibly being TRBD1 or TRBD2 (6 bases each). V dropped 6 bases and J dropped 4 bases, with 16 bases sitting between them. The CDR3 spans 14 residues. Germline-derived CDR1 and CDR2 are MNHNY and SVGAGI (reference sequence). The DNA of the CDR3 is TGTGCCAGCAGCTACGGGGGCAGGGTATACGAGCAGTACTTC. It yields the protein CASSYGGRVYEQYF.

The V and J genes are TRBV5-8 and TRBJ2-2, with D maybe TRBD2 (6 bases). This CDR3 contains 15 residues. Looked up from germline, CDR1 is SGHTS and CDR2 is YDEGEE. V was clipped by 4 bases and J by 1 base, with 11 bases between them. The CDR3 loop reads CASSPTAGNTGELFF. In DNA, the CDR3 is TGTGCCAGCAGCCCAACAGCGGGGAACACCGGGGAGCTGTTTTTT. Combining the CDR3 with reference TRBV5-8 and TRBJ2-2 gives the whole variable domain EAGVTQSPTHLIKTRGQQATLRCSPISGHTSVYWYQQALGLGLQFLLWYDEGEERNRGNFPPRFSGRQFPNYSSELNVNALELEDSALYLCASSPTAGNTGELFFGEGSRLTVL.

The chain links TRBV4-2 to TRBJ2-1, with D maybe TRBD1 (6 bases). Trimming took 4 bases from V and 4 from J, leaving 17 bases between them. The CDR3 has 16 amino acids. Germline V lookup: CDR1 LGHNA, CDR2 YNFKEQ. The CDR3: CASSREGGAKYNEQFF. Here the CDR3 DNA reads TGTGCCAGCAGCCGCGAAGGGGGAGCCAAATACAATGAGCAGTTCTTC.

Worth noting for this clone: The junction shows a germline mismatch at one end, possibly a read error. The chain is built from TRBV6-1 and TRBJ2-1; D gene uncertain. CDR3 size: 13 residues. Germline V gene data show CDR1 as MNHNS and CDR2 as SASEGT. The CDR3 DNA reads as TGTGCCAGCACACGGGTCTCCCACAATGAGCAGTTCTTC. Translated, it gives CASTRVSHNEQFF.

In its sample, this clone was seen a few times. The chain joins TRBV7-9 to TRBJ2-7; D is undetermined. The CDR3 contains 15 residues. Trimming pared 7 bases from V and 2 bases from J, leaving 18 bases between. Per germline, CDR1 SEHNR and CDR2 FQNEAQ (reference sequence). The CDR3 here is CASTPQGPGTYEQYF. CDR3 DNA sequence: TGTGCCAGCACTCCGCAAGGACCCGGCACCTACGAGCAGTACTTC.

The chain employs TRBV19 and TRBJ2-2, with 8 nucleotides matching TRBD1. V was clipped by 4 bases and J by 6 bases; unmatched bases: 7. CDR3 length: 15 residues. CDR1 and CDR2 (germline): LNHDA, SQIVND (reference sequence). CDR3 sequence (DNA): TGTGCCAGTAGTACAGGACAGGGTATCGCCGGGGAGCTGTTTTTT. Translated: CASSTGQGIAGELFF.

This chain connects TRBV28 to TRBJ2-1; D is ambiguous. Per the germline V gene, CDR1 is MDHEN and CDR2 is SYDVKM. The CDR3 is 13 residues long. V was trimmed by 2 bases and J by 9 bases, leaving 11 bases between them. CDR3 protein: CASSLTLMVEQFF. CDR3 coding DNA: TGTGCCAGCAGTTTAACCTTAATGGTTGAGCAGTTCTTC. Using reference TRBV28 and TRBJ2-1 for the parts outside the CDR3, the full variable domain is DVKVTQSSRYLVKRTGEKVFLECVQDMDHENMFWYRQDPGLGLRLIYFSYDVKMKEKGDIPEGYSVSREKKERFSLILESASTNQTSMYLCASSLTLMVEQFFGPGTRLTVL.

Here the CDR3 reads CASSHLRYEQYF. The CDR3 DNA follows: TGTGCCAGCAGCCACCTAAGGTACGAGCAGTACTTC. The chain has TRBV14 and TRBJ2-7; D remains unclear. Germline CDR1 and CDR2: SGHDN and FVKESK. The CDR3 extends over 12 amino acids. Trimming left V 3 bases short and J 4 bases short, with 7 bases between.

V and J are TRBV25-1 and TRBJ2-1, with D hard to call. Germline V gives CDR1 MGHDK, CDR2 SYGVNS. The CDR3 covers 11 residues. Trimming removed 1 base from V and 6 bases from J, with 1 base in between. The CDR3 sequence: CASSESNEQFF. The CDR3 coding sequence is TGTGCCAGCAGTGAATCCAATGAGCAGTTCTTC.

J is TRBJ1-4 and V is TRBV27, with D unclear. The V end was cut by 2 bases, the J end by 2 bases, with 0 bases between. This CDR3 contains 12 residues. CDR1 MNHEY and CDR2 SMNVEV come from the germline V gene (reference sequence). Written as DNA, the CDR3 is TGTGCCAGCAGTTTAACTAATGAAAAACTGTTTTTT. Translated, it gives CASSLTNEKLFF. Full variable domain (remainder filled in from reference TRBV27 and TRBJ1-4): EAQVTQNPRYLITVTGKKLTVTCSQNMNHEYMSWYRQDPGLGLRQIYYSMNVEVTDKGDVPEGYKVSRKEKRNFPLILESPSPNQTSLYFCASSLTNEKLFFGSGTQLSVL.

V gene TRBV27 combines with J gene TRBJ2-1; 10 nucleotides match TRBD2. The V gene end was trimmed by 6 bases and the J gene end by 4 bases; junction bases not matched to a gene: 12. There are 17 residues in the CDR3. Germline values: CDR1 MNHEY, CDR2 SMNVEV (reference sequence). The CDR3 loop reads CASRGTGSGRGYNEQFF. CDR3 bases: TGTGCCAGCAGAGGTACAGGAAGCGGGAGGGGTTACAATGAGCAGTTCTTC.

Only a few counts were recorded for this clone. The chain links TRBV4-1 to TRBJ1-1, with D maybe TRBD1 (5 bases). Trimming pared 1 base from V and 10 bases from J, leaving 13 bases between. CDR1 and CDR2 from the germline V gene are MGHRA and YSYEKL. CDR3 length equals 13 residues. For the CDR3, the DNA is TGCGCCAGCAGCCAAGTGTCCGCAGGGTCAGCTTTCTTT. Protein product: CASSQVSAGSAFF.

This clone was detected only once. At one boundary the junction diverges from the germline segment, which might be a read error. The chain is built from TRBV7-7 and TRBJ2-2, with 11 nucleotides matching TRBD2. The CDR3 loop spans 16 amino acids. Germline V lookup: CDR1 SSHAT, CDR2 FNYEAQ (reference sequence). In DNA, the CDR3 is TGTGCTAGCAGCATGGGACTAGCGGCGAACACCGGGGAGCTGTTTTTT. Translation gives CASSMGLAANTGELFF.

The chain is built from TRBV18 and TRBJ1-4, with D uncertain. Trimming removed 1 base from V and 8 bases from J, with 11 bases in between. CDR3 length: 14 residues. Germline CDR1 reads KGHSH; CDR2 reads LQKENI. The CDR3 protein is CASSPLRGYEKLFF. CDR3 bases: TGTGCCAGCTCACCACTGCGGGGATACGAAAAACTGTTTTTT.

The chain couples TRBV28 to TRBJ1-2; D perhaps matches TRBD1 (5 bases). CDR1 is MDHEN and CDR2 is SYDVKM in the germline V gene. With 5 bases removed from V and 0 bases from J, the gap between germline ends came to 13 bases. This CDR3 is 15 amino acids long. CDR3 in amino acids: CASSQTDASNYGYTF. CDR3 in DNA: TGTGCCAGCAGTCAGACAGATGCTTCTAACTATGGCTACACCTTC.

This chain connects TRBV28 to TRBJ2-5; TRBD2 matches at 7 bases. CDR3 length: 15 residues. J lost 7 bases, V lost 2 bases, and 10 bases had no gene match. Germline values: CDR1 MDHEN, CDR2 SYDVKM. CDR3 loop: CASSLKRGPGGTQYF. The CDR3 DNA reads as TGTGCCAGCAGTTTAAAGCGGGGCCCCGGGGGGACCCAGTACTTC.

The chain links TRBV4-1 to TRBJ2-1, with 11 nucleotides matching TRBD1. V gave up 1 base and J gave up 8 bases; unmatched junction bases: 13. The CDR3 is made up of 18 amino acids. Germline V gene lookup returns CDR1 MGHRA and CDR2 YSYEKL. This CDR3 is CASSQVGTLDRGLDEQFF. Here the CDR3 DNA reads TGCGCCAGCAGCCAAGTTGGGACCTTGGACAGGGGGCTGGATGAGCAGTTCTTC.

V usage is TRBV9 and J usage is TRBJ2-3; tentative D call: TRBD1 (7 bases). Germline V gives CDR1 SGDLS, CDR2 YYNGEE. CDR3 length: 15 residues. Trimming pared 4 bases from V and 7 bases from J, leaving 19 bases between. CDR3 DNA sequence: TGTGCCAGCAGCCCAGGGGGGAGTCGGGGCCATACGCAGTATTTT. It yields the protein CASSPGGSRGHTQYF.